This TCR beta chain was sequenced in a study of T cell responses to AZD1222 COVID-19 vaccine. The CDR3 is 15 amino acids. Per germline, CDR1 SGHRS and CDR2 YFSETQ. V lost 0 bases and J 4 bases, leaving 11 bases between the germline ends. Study-wide results and caveats: The peak T cell response came first, and repertoires were sampled only after it. Regions 160-218 and 743-854 held dominance among vaccine-associated CD4 TCRs, which spanned spike.

The data were produced by immunoSEQ multiplex PCR, yet TCRdb's version contains in-frame clones alone and is incomplete. Altogether 130,000 to 150,000 clones are present, just over 90% being singletons, with the ten largest covering less than 3.5%. As concerns this clone: Its target is not known.

This sample comprised peripheral blood, obtained on day 0 of MenACWY control vaccination. The chain couples TRBV5-1 to TRBJ1-5; D is unclear. This sequence was found in an adult in good health. The CDR3 DNA is TGCGCCAGCAGCTTGGACCCCGCCGGGAATCAGCCCCAGCATTTT. Protein product: CASSLDPAGNQPQHF.